In this sample, the clone carrying this T cell receptor beta chain turned up many times. This record belongs to a study of blood T cells in healthy people across ages. Primers used in a second PCR of roughly 7 to 12 cycles were a sample-barcoded 5' primer and a J-beta primer mix. All cDNA molecules were each tagged by a template-switch adaptor with 12 random nucleotides. TCRdb reanalysed the 5' RACE reads using MiXCR and keeps one entry per CDR3 protein. The table includes around 1,100,000 distinct CDR3 sequences, more than 30% detected once. Germline values: CDR1 SGHDN, CDR2 FVKESK. There are 13 residues in the CDR3. Trimming stripped 6 bases from V and 0 bases from J, with 9 bases between.

What was sequenced was blood. The gene calls are TRBV14 and TRBJ2-7; D call uncertain. The source of this sequence is a man younger than 35 in good health. The CDR3 sequence is CASRDESSYEQYF. Written as DNA, the CDR3 is TGTGCCAGCAGAGACGAGTCCTCCTACGAGCAGTACTTC. Together with reference TRBV14 and TRBJ2-7, the CDR3 gives the full variable domain: EAGVTQFPSHSVIEKGQTVTLRCDPISGHDNLYWYRRVMGKEIKFLLHFVKESKQDESGMPNNRFLAERTGGTYSTLKVQPAELEDSGVYFCASRDESSYEQYFGPGTRLTVT.